These 20 T cell receptor beta chains originate from one sample sequenced in a study of blood T cell repertoires in COVID-19. TCRdb's copy holds only in-frame clones and misses some; the assay was immunoSEQ multiplex PCR. This table has roughly 60,000 clones, approximately 90% appearing once. The sample comprised peripheral blood. The receptors were gathered from a human donor with acute or convalescent COVID-19. The donor label of this sample is uncertain.

This clone was seen a single time. The CDR3 DNA follows: TGTGCCTGGAGCCAGGGGTCGTTCGACGAAAAACTGTTTTTT. Translation gives CAWSQGSFDEKLFF. This chain joins TRBV30 and TRBJ1-4; possibly TRBD1 for D (6 bases). Germline V gene sequence: CDR1 GTSNPN, CDR2 SVGIG (reference sequence). The CDR3 is 14 amino acids. V lost 3 bases and J 8 bases, leaving 16 bases between the germline ends.

V is TRBV28 and J is TRBJ2-7; a possible D gene is TRBD2 (6 bases). The V and J ends lost 6 bases and 3 bases respectively, with 18 bases between them. CDR3 length: 15 amino acids. The germline gives CDR1 MDHEN, CDR2 SYDVKM. The CDR3 nucleotides are TGTGCCAGCAGAATAGGCGGGAATCTAATCTACGAGCAGTACTTC. It translates to CASRIGGNLIYEQYF.

This chain joins TRBV5-4 and TRBJ2-1; TRBD2 aligns across 8 bases. Germline CDR1 is SGHNT and CDR2 is YYREEE (reference sequence). J gave up 5 bases and V 4 bases, and 8 bases lay outside the gene matches. The CDR3 runs 15 residues. The CDR3 protein is CASSVRGGNNNEQFF. CDR3 bases: TGTGCCAGCAGCGTACGGGGGGGCAATAACAATGAGCAGTTCTTC.

The rearrangement links TRBV7-6 to TRBJ2-3; D perhaps matches TRBD2 (5 bases). Trimming removed 5 bases at V and 6 bases at J, with 18 bases between. Germline V gene lookup returns CDR1 SGHVS and CDR2 FNYEAQ. The CDR3 runs to 15 residues. CDR3 region: CASSTQRLFDDTQYF. CDR3 in DNA: TGTGCCAGCAGCACCCAGCGACTATTCGATGATACGCAGTATTTT.

There are a few counts of this clone. The genes are TRBV3-1 (or the pseudogene TRBV3-2) and TRBJ1-2, with a weak D call TRBD1 (5 bases). V dropped 0 bases and J dropped 11 bases, with 19 bases sitting between them. CDR1 is LGHDT, CDR2 YNNKEL, per germline (reference sequence). The CDR3 is made up of 15 amino acids. The CDR3 loop reads CASSQDPSGAGRYTF. In DNA form, the CDR3 reads TGTGCCAGCAGCCAAGACCCTAGCGGGGCAGGGAGGTACACCTTC.

This clone appeared once. CDR3 sequence: CASSRQGANTGELFF. CDR3 bases: TGTGCCAGCTCAAGACAGGGCGCGAACACCGGGGAGCTGTTTTTT. The chain has TRBV18 and TRBJ2-2; 7 bases agree with TRBD1. Germline V gene lookup returns CDR1 KGHSH and CDR2 LQKENI. The CDR3 is made up of 15 amino acids. With V trimmed by 5 bases and J by 0 bases, 3 bases remained unmatched.

The V call is TRBV7-2, the J call TRBJ2-6; possibly TRBD2 for D (5 bases). V lost 2 bases and J 0 bases, leaving 14 bases between the germline ends. Germline-derived CDR1 and CDR2 are SGHTA and FQGNSA. The CDR3 is made up of 18 amino acids. In nucleotides, the CDR3 is TGTGCCAGCAGCTTAACTCTAGCTGCGAGCTCTGGGGCCAACGTCCTGACTTTC. It translates to CASSLTLAASSGANVLTF.

This sequence joins TRBV27 and TRBJ2-7, with D possibly TRBD1 on 6 matching bases. The V and J ends lost 5 bases and 2 bases respectively, with 13 bases between them. Germline CDR1 MNHEY, CDR2 SMNVEV (reference sequence). This CDR3 spans 14 amino acids. The CDR3 DNA follows: TGTGCCAGCAGTGCGACAGGTAGGGCCTACGAGCAGTACTTC. As protein: CASSATGRAYEQYF.

The chain couples TRBV3-1 (or the pseudogene TRBV3-2) to TRBJ2-3; 8 bases line up with TRBD2. Trimming at V came to 4 bases and at J to 3 bases, leaving 12 bases not matched to a gene. The CDR3 has 17 residues. The germline V gene has CDR1 LGHDT and CDR2 YNNKEL (reference sequence). The CDR3 reads CASSPWGAGAGTDTQYF. Written as DNA, the CDR3 is TGTGCCAGCAGCCCGTGGGGAGCGGGAGCCGGTACAGATACGCAGTATTTT.

This sequence joins TRBV5-6 and TRBJ1-2; D unresolved. V was shortened by 0 bases and J by 0 bases, with 3 bases between the two germline ends. The CDR3 has 13 amino acids. The germline gives CDR1 SGHDT, CDR2 YYEEEE. In nucleotides, the CDR3 is TGTGCCAGCAGCTTGGCCACTAACTATGGCTACACCTTC. Amino acids: CASSLATNYGYTF.

The chain couples TRBV18 to TRBJ2-1; the match to TRBD2 covers 8 bases. V trimming: 3 bases; J trimming: 3 bases; junction bases outside the gene matches: 10. Germline V CDR1 and CDR2: KGHSH, LQKENI. CDR3 size: 17 residues. CDR3 coding DNA: TGTGCCAGCTCACCCGGGGGGGCGGGAGACTTCTACAATGAGCAGTTCTTC. As protein: CASSPGGAGDFYNEQFF.

The J gene is TRBJ2-5, the V gene TRBV29-1, with 8 bases that match TRBD1. The germline gives CDR1 SQVTM, CDR2 ANQGSEA. The CDR3 has 13 residues. With 4 bases clipped from V and 4 bases from J, the junction kept 5 bases outside the gene matches. CDR3 amino acids: CSVARQGRETQYF. The CDR3 DNA follows: TGCAGCGTTGCTCGACAGGGGAGAGAGACCCAGTACTTC.

This clone was detected only a few times. The rearrangement joins TRBV27 to TRBJ2-1, with D tentatively TRBD1 (5 bases). Germline assignment: CDR1 MNHEY and CDR2 SMNVEV (reference sequence). V gave up 4 bases and J gave up 9 bases, with 13 bases separating them. CDR3 length equals 13 residues. CDR3 sequence (DNA): TGTGCCAGCAGTTCCCCGCAGGGTACTGAGCAGTTCTTC. Its protein product is CASSSPQGTEQFF.

The rearrangement uses TRBV5-6 and TRBJ2-7, with a weak D call TRBD1 (5 bases). Trimming took off 0 bases at V and 2 bases at J, with 9 bases between the two ends. The CDR3 totals 14 residues. Germline CDR1 and CDR2: SGHDT and YYEEEE. The CDR3 bases are TGTGCCAGCAGCTTGGTTGGCAGGGCCTACGAGCAGTACGTC. It codes for CASSLVGRAYEQYV.

The gene calls are TRBV5-1 and TRBJ1-4, with D perhaps TRBD1 (5 bases). The germline CDR1 and CDR2 sequences are SGHRS and YFSETQ. V was pared by 2 bases and J by 7 bases, with 12 bases between. This CDR3 is 14 amino acids long. This chain's CDR3 is CASSFTGASEKLFF. CDR3 nucleotides: TGCGCCAGCAGCTTTACAGGAGCGAGTGAAAAACTGTTTTTT.

The chain has TRBV18 and TRBJ1-1; D unclear. Germline values: CDR1 KGHSH, CDR2 LQKENI. Between the trimmed V and J ends, which lost 3 bases and 3 bases, there was a span of 11 bases. The CDR3 is 14 residues long. Here the CDR3 reads CASSPASLDTEAFF. The CDR3 DNA sequence: TGTGCCAGCTCACCTGCGAGTCTGGACACTGAAGCTTTCTTT.

J is TRBJ2-5 and V is TRBV5-6; no clear D. The V end lost 5 bases, the J end lost 2 bases, and 10 bases lay between the germline ends. The CDR3 loop spans 13 amino acids. Germline CDR1 reads SGHDT; CDR2 reads YYEEEE. In nucleotides, the CDR3 is TGTGCCAGCAGTGTTTATTTACAAGAGACCCAGTACTTC. Translation: CASSVYLQETQYF.

This CDR3 is CASRKSEASRQETQYF. As DNA, the CDR3 is TGTGCCAGTAGGAAATCGGAGGCTTCCAGACAAGAGACCCAGTACTTC. The J gene is TRBJ2-5, the V gene TRBV19, with D tentatively TRBD2 (5 bases). Germline-derived CDR1 and CDR2 are LNHDA and SQIVND (reference sequence). The CDR3 contains 16 residues. V shed 6 bases and J shed 2 bases, with 19 bases lying between them. Full variable domain (rest looked up from reference TRBV19 and TRBJ2-5): DGGITQSPKYLFRKEGQNVTLSCEQNLNHDAMYWYRQDPGQGLRLIYYSQIVNDFQKGDIAEGYSVSREKKESFPLTVTSAQKNPTAFYLCASRKSEASRQETQYFGPGTRLLVL.

The V gene is TRBV15, the J gene TRBJ2-1; 8 nucleotides line up with TRBD2. Trimming removed 0 bases from V and 4 bases from J; junction bases left unmatched: 2. This CDR3 is 15 amino acids long. Germline-derived CDR1 and CDR2 are LNHNV and YYDKDF (reference sequence). CDR3 sequence: CATSREVAGYNEQFF. In DNA form, the CDR3 reads TGTGCCACCAGCAGAGAGGTAGCGGGGTACAATGAGCAGTTCTTC.

The chain joins TRBV18 to TRBJ1-2, with D possibly TRBD1 on 6 matching bases. The CDR3 is 13 residues long. CDR1 is KGHSH and CDR2 is LQKENI in the germline V gene. Trimming took off 2 bases at V and 8 bases at J, with 12 bases between the two ends. The CDR3 DNA reads TGTGCCAGCTCACCATGGGACACCCGGGGCTACACCTTC. It is translated as CASSPWDTRGYTF.